This T cell receptor beta chain was captured by sequencing in a study of blood T cell repertoires in COVID-19. Study at large: T cells, B-cell-depleted T cells, or PBMCs provided the cDNA or gDNA that served as material.

The CDR3 covers 13 residues. Per germline, CDR1 MNHEY and CDR2 SVGAGI. Trimming removed 4 bases at V and 7 bases at J, with 11 bases between. Per the authors' pipeline: Researchers report that nucleated cell counts were estimated from reference gene primer amplification. Measured with immunoSEQ multiplex PCR; TCRdb has only the in-frame clones, and not every one. V and J calls and clone size follow that table, whereas D and trimming were derived from the DNA. The sample contains under 500,000 clones, about 85% of which appear only once. Ages ranged from about 18 to 89 years, with residence in 24 US areas. Participants reported their clinical history, and cohort assignment relied on those reports.

This clonotype was obtained from a woman in her late teens or twenties with acute COVID-19. The genes are TRBV6-5 and TRBJ1-5, with D unresolved. Sequencing input: PBMCs or T cells enriched from blood (not recorded which). CDR3 coding DNA: TGTGCCAGCAGTTTCCGGGAATCCCAGCCCCAGCATTTT. Encoded protein: CASSFRESQPQHF.